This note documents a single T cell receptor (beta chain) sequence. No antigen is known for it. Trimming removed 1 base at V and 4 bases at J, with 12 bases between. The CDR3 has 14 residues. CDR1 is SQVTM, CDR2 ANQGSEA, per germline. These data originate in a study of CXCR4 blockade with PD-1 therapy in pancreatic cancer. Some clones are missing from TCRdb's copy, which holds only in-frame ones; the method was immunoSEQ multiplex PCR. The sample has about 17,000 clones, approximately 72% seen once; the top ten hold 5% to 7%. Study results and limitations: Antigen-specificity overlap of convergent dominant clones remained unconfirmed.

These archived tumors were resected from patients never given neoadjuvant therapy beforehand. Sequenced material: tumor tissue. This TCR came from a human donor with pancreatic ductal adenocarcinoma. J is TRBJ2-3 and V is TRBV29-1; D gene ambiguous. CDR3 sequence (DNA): TGCAGCGTTGAAGCGTCTGGGCTGGCAGATACGCAGTATTTT. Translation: CSVEASGLADTQYF.